This note documents a single TCR beta chain sequence. Its antigen is currently unknown. Germline CDR1 SGHNT, CDR2 YYREEE (reference sequence). Trimming removed 5 bases from V and 0 bases from J, with 20 bases in between. The CDR3 has 17 residues. The sample originates from a study of STAT3 mutations in large granular lymphocyte leukemia. The assay was immunoSEQ multiplex PCR, and TCRdb's table has in-frame clones only and misses some. The sample shows 1,500 to 2,500 clones, under 80% of them seen only once. Study-level findings and limits: At least one immunodominant TCR beta clonotype appeared in every T-cell large granular lymphocyte leukemia patient. TCR clonotype switching after therapy occurred in about 30% of the 18 patients.

The sample consisted of peripheral blood mononuclear cells. The chain links TRBV5-4 to TRBJ1-2, with D possibly being TRBD1 (6 bases). The receptor was derived from a man between 60 and 70 years old with T-cell large granular lymphocyte leukemia. Some clones in this sample may be carry-over from other donors' samples. The DNA of the CDR3 is TGTGCCAGCAGTCTCGGGACATTTCTTTCCCCTAACTATGGCTACACCTTC. Amino acids: CASSLGTFLSPNYGYTF.